The 3 T cell receptor beta chains in this list originate from one sample, sequenced in a study of cytomegalovirus exposure and HLA in healthy donors. PCR involved 60 Vbeta and 13 Jbeta primers. Some clones are missing from TCRdb's copy, which holds only in-frame ones; the method was immunoSEQ multiplex PCR. The sample carries 140,000 to 150,000 clones, about 80% recorded once. The source material was PBMCs. These receptors were taken from a woman in her fifties or sixties in good health and CMV-seropositive.

The chain joins TRBV5-6 to TRBJ2-5, with D unclear. V dropped 4 bases and J dropped 0 bases, with 7 bases sitting between them. This CDR3 spans 13 amino acids. Per the germline V gene, CDR1 is SGHDT and CDR2 is YYEEEE. The CDR3 reads CASSPQYQETQYF. CDR3 DNA: TGTGCCAGCAGCCCGCAGTACCAAGAGACCCAGTACTTC.

This sequence joins TRBV5-1 and TRBJ2-5; D perhaps matches TRBD2 (6 bases). The V end lost 5 bases, the J end lost 6 bases, and 14 bases lay between the germline ends. Germline V gene data show CDR1 as SGHRS and CDR2 as YFSETQ. This CDR3 comprises 13 residues. DNA of the CDR3: TGCGCCAGCAGTTTCCTCGGGGGTCAGACCCAGTACTTC. Its protein is CASSFLGGQTQYF.

This chain uses TRBV19 with TRBJ2-1; TRBD2 agrees at 7 bases. The V gene's germline CDR1 is LNHDA and CDR2 SQIVND (reference sequence). The CDR3 runs to 15 residues. V was clipped by 5 bases and J by 0 bases; unmatched bases: 4. The CDR3 DNA reads as TGTGCCAGTAGTTCTGGCGGGAGCTCCTACAATGAGCAGTTCTTC. It yields the protein CASSSGGSSYNEQFF.